This TCR beta chain is drawn from a study of CD8 T cells in ankylosing spondylitis. Study results and caveats: Disease-associated clones were reportedly significantly overrepresented in matched ankylosing spondylitis synovial fluid. Within ankylosing spondylitis blood, a TCR beta motif made up of several highly homologous variants appeared to be characteristic.

In making TCR beta libraries, quantitative 5'-RACE with molecular barcodes was used. TCRdb itself ran the 5' RACE reads through MiXCR, one entry per CDR3 protein. Found here are 250,000 to 400,000 distinct CDR3 sequences, 9.5% to 13% of them singletons; the top ten hold around 8.4%. A note on this clonotype: Its antigen is unidentified.

Germline V CDR1 and CDR2: MDHEN, SYDVKM. Trimming removed 2 bases from V and 10 bases from J, with 9 bases in between. The CDR3 is 12 amino acids. Sequenced input: blood, either unsorted or a sorted T cell fraction (not recorded which). The J gene is TRBJ2-1, the V gene TRBV28, with D perhaps TRBD2 (5 bases). The clonotype comes from a female donor with ankylosing spondylitis or in good health (not recorded which). CDR3: CASSLLAEEQFF. The CDR3 DNA follows: TGTGCCAGCAGTTTACTAGCCGAAGAGCAGTTCTTC.